This T cell receptor (beta chain) was identified during a study of CD8 T cells in ankylosing spondylitis. This clonotype was seen more than once but under ten times. The target antigen is unknown. Findings and caveats of the study: Clones linked with disease were CD8+ and fairly uncommon in the peripheral blood.

Trimming removed 0 bases at V and 5 bases at J, with 4 bases between. Germline V gene sequence: CDR1 MNHNS, CDR2 SASEGT. CDR3 length: 12 amino acids. TCRdb re-derived calls from the 5' RACE reads in MiXCR, one entry per CDR3 protein. The sample consists of 200,000 or so distinct CDR3 sequences, 15% to 20% of them appearing once. This sequence originates from a male donor under 30 with ankylosing spondylitis or in good health (not recorded which). The V gene is TRBV6-1, the J gene TRBJ2-5, with D unclear. The sample taken for sequencing was blood, either unsorted or a sorted T cell fraction (not recorded which). Here the CDR3 reads CASSEAGETQYF. As DNA, the CDR3 is TGTGCCAGCAGTGAAGCTGGCGAGACCCAGTACTTC.